The 20 T cell receptor beta chains listed next were all sequenced from one sample in a study of T cells in women clearing cervical HPV infection (dated by TCRdb to 2017 to 2018). Libraries came from the immunoSEQ multiplex PCR assay. Drawn from immuneACCESS, this table holds only the in-frame rearrangements with V and J called that TCRdb kept. Clones are partly lost; checked studies trace under half to an unresolved V gene and leave the rest unexplained. This sample's table carries roughly 50,000 clones. The ten largest clones take up under 40% of the sample. The sample taken for sequencing was blood buffy coat. The source is a woman aged 18 to 75 with a cervical HPV16 infection that either progressed to CIN3+ or cleared (not recorded which).

As for this clone: The read finishes 3 residues shy of the CDR3 end, and the germline J gene is used to complete it. V gene TRBV11-2 combines with J gene TRBJ1-1, with D uncertain. The V gene's germline CDR1 is SGHAT and CDR2 FQNNGV. The CDR3 covers 13 residues. The CDR3 DNA, read in part, is TGTGCCAGCAGCTTGATCGCCAGAAACGAA. Amino acid sequence: CASSLIARNE. The entire CDR3 protein is CASSLIARNEAFF.

CDR3 sequence: CASSLNRVRSNEQFF. The sequenced part of the CDR3 DNA is TGTGCCAGCAGCTTAAACAGGGTCCGGTCCAATGAG. The chain combines TRBV7-2 with TRBJ2-1, with D possibly matching TRBD1 (6 bases). The CDR3 end is not reached by the read, which stops 3 residues before it; the germline J gene fills it in. Trimming took 2 bases from V and 6 from J, leaving 14 bases between them. The CDR3 contains 15 residues. CDR1 and CDR2 from the germline V gene are SGHTA and FQGNSA.

As for this clone: The CDR3 is cut off 3 residues early in the read; its end comes from the germline J gene. The V call is TRBV20-1, the J call TRBJ1-1; D perhaps matches TRBD1 (6 bases). Germline CDR1 and CDR2: DFQATT and SNEGSKA (reference sequence). The CDR3 totals 17 residues. The V gene lost 4 bases and the J gene lost 0 bases, with 21 bases spanning the gap. CDR3 sequence: CSATVTPAGAMNTEAFF. Partial CDR3 DNA: TGCAGTGCTACGGTAACGCCGGCAGGGGCAATGAACACTGAA.

On this clone: The read ends 3 residues shy of where the CDR3 ends; the end is completed using the germline J gene. The V call is TRBV2, the J call TRBJ2-4; D not resolved. This CDR3 comprises 14 residues. In germline, CDR1 is SNHLY, CDR2 FYNNEI. Trimming took off 4 bases at V and 1 base at J, with 8 bases between the two ends. CDR3 DNA, as far as it was read: TGTGCCAGCAGTGTCGGCAGGGCCAAAAACATT. It codes for CASSVGRAKNI. The whole CDR3 sequence is CASSVGRAKNIQYF.

Incomplete CDR3 DNA: TGTGCCAGCAGCCTAGGCGGTTGGGGCAATCAGCCG. Translated, it gives CASSLGGWGNQP. Given in full, the CDR3 is CASSLGGWGNQPQYF. The V call is TRBV7-2, the J call TRBJ2-3; possible D gene TRBD1, 5 bases. Read sequence stops 3 residues before the CDR3 end, and the germline J gene provides the missing end. The CDR3 is 15 residues long. Germline V gene data show CDR1 as SGHTA and CDR2 as FQGNSA.

Turning to this clone: The read stops 3 residues short of the end of the CDR3; the missing end is completed from the germline J gene. The V gene is TRBV30, the J gene TRBJ2-1; 8 bases map to TRBD2. With 2 bases clipped from V and 3 bases from J, the junction kept 9 bases outside the gene matches. CDR3 length equals 16 residues. CDR1 is GTSNPN, CDR2 SVGIG, per germline (reference sequence). The CDR3 here is CAWSTKAGANYNEQFF. The DNA read from the CDR3 is TGTGCCTGGAGTACAAAAGCGGGAGCCAACTACAATGAG.

Notes on this clone: The read falls 3 residues short of the CDR3 end, and the missing part is taken from the germline J gene. V and J are TRBV18 and TRBJ1-2; unclear D gene. V was clipped by 1 base and J by 1 base, with 4 bases between them. The germline CDR1 and CDR2 sequences are KGHSH and LQKENI. This CDR3 region has 13 residues. The sequenced CDR3 bases are TGTGCCAGCTCACCACGCGTTAACTATGGC. This gives the protein CASSPRVNYG. The complete CDR3 protein is CASSPRVNYGYTF.

The CDR3 is CSARRGNTGELFF. The sequenced CDR3 bases are TGCAGTGCTAGGAGGGGTAACACCGGGGAG. The J gene is TRBJ2-2, the V gene TRBV20-1; perhaps D is TRBD1 or TRBD2 (5 bases each). The observed sequence ends 3 residues before the CDR3 terminus, with the missing tail filled in from the germline J gene. Germline loops: CDR1 DFQATT, CDR2 SNEGSKA (reference sequence). V was trimmed by 3 bases and J by 2 bases, leaving 7 bases between them. This CDR3 spans 13 amino acids.

Points on this clone: The read terminates 3 residues ahead of where the CDR3 ends, so the germline J gene completes it. This rearrangement joins TRBV30 to TRBJ1-6; 9 nucleotides agree with TRBD1. Trimming cost V 4 bases and J 8 bases; bases outside gene matches: 3. The CDR3 covers 13 residues. From germline, CDR1 is GTSNPN and CDR2 SVGIG (reference sequence). CDR3 DNA (partial): TGTGCCTGGAAGGGACAGGGTTATTCACCC. Translating it yields CAWKGQGYSP. The full-length CDR3 reads as CAWKGQGYSPLHF.

A remark on this clone: The CDR3 end is not reached by the read, which stops 3 residues before it; the germline J gene fills it in. The J gene is TRBJ2-2, the V gene TRBV30; 8 nucleotides align to TRBD1. There are 13 residues in the CDR3. Germline CDR1 reads GTSNPN; CDR2 reads SVGIG (reference sequence). Partial CDR3 DNA: TGTGCCTGTTCAGGACAGGGAGTTACACCG. Translating gives CACSGQGVTP. In full, the CDR3 is CACSGQGVTPLFF.

Worth noting for this clone: The read stops 3 residues short of the end of the CDR3; the missing end is completed from the germline J gene. The chain employs TRBV7-3 and TRBJ1-2, with D perhaps matching TRBD1 (6 bases). The CDR3 runs 13 residues. Germline CDR1 reads SGHTA; CDR2 reads FQGTGA. CDR3 DNA, as far as it was read: TGTGCCAGCAGGGGGGCTCAGTCGGCCGAC. Translated: CASRGAQSAD. The whole CDR3 reads CASRGAQSADYTF.

Turning to this clone: The sequenced fragment ends 3 residues before the CDR3 boundary, so the rest is inferred from the germline J gene. The V call is TRBV7-2, the J call TRBJ2-2, with D perhaps TRBD2 (5 bases). The CDR3 spans 13 residues. Per germline, CDR1 SGHTA and CDR2 FQGNSA. The CDR3 bases that were read are TGTGCCAGCAGCTTACAGACTAATGAAAAG. As protein: CASSLQTNEK. The entire CDR3 protein reads CASSLQTNEKLFF. The entire variable domain, with the rest obtained from reference TRBV7-2 and TRBJ2-2, is as follows: GAGVSQSPSNKVTEKGKDVELRCDPISGHTALYWYRQSLGQGLEFLIYFQGNSAPDKSGLPSDRFSAERTGGSVSTLTIQRTQQEDSAVYLCASSLQTNEKLFFGEGSRLTVL.

About this clone itself: The CDR3 end falls 3 residues outside the read, so it is completed with the germline J gene. The rearrangement links TRBV19 to TRBJ1-1, with 7 positions matching TRBD1. Germline loops: CDR1 LNHDA, CDR2 SQIVND (reference sequence). After removal of 6 bases from V and 5 bases from J, the junction contained 6 bases not matched to a gene. The CDR3 extends over 13 amino acids. CDR3 DNA (partial): TGTGCCAGTAGGACAGGGAGGGTGACTGAA. This sequence encodes CASRTGRVTE. The whole CDR3 region reads CASRTGRVTEAFF.

Points on this clone: Read coverage stops 3 residues before the CDR3 terminus; the germline J gene supplies the remainder. The V gene is TRBV5-1, the J gene TRBJ2-2, with a tentative D call TRBD1 (6 bases). This CDR3 comprises 15 residues. In germline, CDR1 is SGHRS, CDR2 YFSETQ. The sequenced CDR3 bases are TGCGCCAGCAGCTCCCAGGGGATCGGGGCCAACGTG. Residues: CASSSQGIGANV. The whole CDR3 region reads CASSSQGIGANVLFF.

On this clone: Read sequence stops 3 residues before the CDR3 end, and the germline J gene provides the missing end. The J gene is TRBJ1-2, the V gene TRBV2, with D possibly being TRBD1 (5 bases). V was pared by 2 bases and J by 0 bases, with 10 bases between. This CDR3 has 15 residues. Germline V gene lookup returns CDR1 SNHLY and CDR2 FYNNEI. The sequenced part of the CDR3 DNA is TGTGCCAGCAGTGAATCGGGGGGAACTAACTATGGC. Its translation: CASSESGGTNYG. The full CDR3 reads CASSESGGTNYGYTF. The full variable domain, with the rest looked up from reference TRBV2 and TRBJ1-2, is EPEVTQTPSHQVTQMGQEVILRCVPISNHLYFYWYRQILGQKVEFLVSFYNNEISEKSEIFDDQFSVERPDGSNFTLKIRSTKLEDSAMYFCASSESGGTNYGYTFGSGTRLTVV.

About this clone: The DNA ends 3 residues before the CDR3 does, and the rest of the CDR3 is filled in from the germline J gene. The chain is built from TRBV4-1 and TRBJ2-1, with 8 bases that match TRBD2. The CDR3 is 17 amino acids. Trimming took 4 bases from V and 3 from J; bases not matched to a gene: 11. From germline, CDR1 is MGHRA and CDR2 YSYEKL. The part of the CDR3 DNA that was read is TGCGCCAGCAGCCGGCTGAATACTAGCGGACTCTACAATGAG. It is translated as CASSRLNTSGLYNE. The entire CDR3 reads CASSRLNTSGLYNEQFF.

A note on this clone: A read error may produce the germline difference seen at one junction end. The CDR3 extends 3 residues past the end of the read, so its final part is completed from the germline J gene. Different DNA sequences within this sample yield the same CDR3. The chain links TRBV18 to TRBJ1-3; 8 bases are shared with TRBD1. CDR1 is KGHSH, CDR2 LQKENI, per germline. The CDR3 has 14 amino acids. The CDR3 sequence: CASSPGQGTNTIYF. Incomplete CDR3 DNA: TGTGCCAGCTCACCCGGACAGGGTACAAACACA.

With respect to this clone: Read data end 3 residues before the CDR3 end; the end is taken from the germline J gene. Other DNA sequences in this specimen translate into the identical CDR3. J is TRBJ1-3 and V is TRBV18; a weak D match, TRBD1 (6 bases). The CDR3 runs to 15 residues. Deletions cut 0 bases from V and 4 bases from J, with 10 bases between. Per the germline V gene, CDR1 is KGHSH and CDR2 is LQKENI. CDR3 in amino acids: CASSPPSGEGNTIYF. The sequenced part of the CDR3 DNA is TGTGCCAGCTCACCACCATCAGGGGAAGGAAACACC.

Notes on this clone: The CDR3 end lies 3 residues beyond the end of the read and is filled in from the germline J gene. This sequence joins TRBV7-2 and TRBJ2-5, with 7 nucleotides matching TRBD1. This CDR3 has 14 residues. Looked up from germline, CDR1 is SGHTA and CDR2 is FQGNSA. V shed 2 bases and J 5 bases; nucleotides not matched to a gene: 5. CDR3 residues: CASSLTGADETQYF. Partial CDR3 DNA: TGTGCCAGCAGCTTAACAGGGGCTGACGAGACC.

Regarding this clone: Sequencing ends 3 residues short of the CDR3 end; the germline J gene provides the rest. This chain joins TRBV19 and TRBJ2-1; no firm D call. Trimming pared 4 bases from V and 8 bases from J, leaving 12 bases between. The CDR3 runs to 13 residues. Germline-derived CDR1 and CDR2 are LNHDA and SQIVND (reference sequence). The CDR3 sequence: CASSTQPGYEQFF. CDR3 DNA, as far as it was read: TGTGCCAGTAGTACCCAGCCCGGGTATGAG.